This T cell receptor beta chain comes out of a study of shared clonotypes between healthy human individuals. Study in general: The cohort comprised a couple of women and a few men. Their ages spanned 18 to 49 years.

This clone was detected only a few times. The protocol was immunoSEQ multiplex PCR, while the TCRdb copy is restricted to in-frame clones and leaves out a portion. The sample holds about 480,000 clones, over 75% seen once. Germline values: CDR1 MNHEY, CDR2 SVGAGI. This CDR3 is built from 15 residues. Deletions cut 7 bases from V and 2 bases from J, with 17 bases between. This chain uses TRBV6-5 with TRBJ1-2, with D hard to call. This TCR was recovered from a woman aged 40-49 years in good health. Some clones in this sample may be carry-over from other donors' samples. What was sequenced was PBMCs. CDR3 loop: CASTLERPENYGYTF. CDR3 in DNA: TGTGCCAGCACCCTAGAGAGGCCCGAGAACTATGGCTACACCTTC.